This T cell receptor beta chain was recorded in a study of glioma-infiltrating T cells. Study findings and constraints: Gliomas, especially low-grade, showed above-expected tissue-blood divergence; non-neoplastic patients showed below. Only very few CDR3 sequences appeared in both tissue and blood.

Amplification of TCR alpha and beta CDR3 regions from RNA used iRepertoire nested multiplex PCR. Each CDR3 protein is one row after TCRdb ran MiXCR on the multiplex PCR reads. The sample holds about 140,000 distinct CDR3 sequences, 30% to 40% seen once. This clonotype was counted ten times or more. The antigen is not known. Trimming shortened V by 5 bases and J by 8 bases, and 15 bases separated the two germline ends. The CDR3 totals 14 residues. The germline CDR1 and CDR2 sequences are MNHEY and SMNVEV (reference sequence). Material: glioma tissue, nonneoplastic brain tissue, or PBMCs (not recorded which). This rearrangement joins TRBV27 to TRBJ2-2, with D possibly matching TRBD1 (6 bases). The sequence derives from a human donor with low-grade glioma or glioblastoma, undergoing nonglioma brain surgery, or in good health (not recorded which). This chain's CDR3 is CASSTTGFVGELFF. The CDR3 DNA follows: TGTGCCAGCAGTACAACAGGGTTTGTAGGGGAGCTGTTTTTT.